Listed below are T cell receptor beta chains from one sample, sequenced in a study of blood T cell repertoires in COVID-19. Here immunoSEQ multiplex PCR was the method, and the copy in TCRdb shows in-frame clones only, minus some. This sample has 350,000 to 450,000 clones, with roughly 84% found just once. Sample: PBMCs or T cells enriched from blood (not recorded which). The receptors shown here come from a woman aged 18-29 years who had been exposed to COVID-19. Both conserved end residues are part of each CDR3. Fields, in order: CDR3 DNA, CDR3 protein, V gene, D gene, J gene, clone size. D genes are given only for firm matches. Some rows have no size entry. The others give once, few or many, or a class for an expanded clone.

cdr3_nt: TGTGCCAGCAGCCAAGGGCTAGCGGGGGGGCAGGATACGCAGTATTTT; cdr3_aa: CASSQGLAGGQDTQYF; v_call: TRBV4-2; d_call: TRBD2; j_call: TRBJ2-3; clone_size: NA
cdr3_nt: TGTGCCACCAGTGATTTCCCCTTCTCCGAGCAGTACTTC; cdr3_aa: CATSDFPFSEQYF; v_call: TRBV24-1; d_call: NA; j_call: TRBJ2-7; clone_size: NA
cdr3_nt: TGTGCCAGCAGTTTATATGGGGGCAGGGAGGAAAAACTGTTTTTT; cdr3_aa: CASSLYGGREEKLFF; v_call: TRBV28; d_call: NA; j_call: TRBJ1-4; clone_size: NA
cdr3_nt: TGTGCCAGCAGCTTACAGAAAAGCATAGACAGGGGACAAGAGACCCAGTACTTC; cdr3_aa: CASSLQKSIDRGQETQYF; v_call: TRBV11-2; d_call: TRBD1; j_call: TRBJ2-5; clone_size: NA
cdr3_nt: TGTGCCAGCAGCCAGACGACTAGTATAGTAGAGACCCAGTACTTC; cdr3_aa: CASSQTTSIVETQYF; v_call: TRBV3-1/TRBV3-2; d_call: NA; j_call: TRBJ2-5; clone_size: few
cdr3_nt: TGTGCCAGTAGCGCAGGGGGCAGAGAGACCCAGTACTTC; cdr3_aa: CASSAGGRETQYF; v_call: TRBV19; d_call: TRBD1; j_call: TRBJ2-5; clone_size: NA
cdr3_nt: TGCGCCAGCAGCCAAGAGGATGGGCAGGGGGCGCAGCCCCAGCATTTT; cdr3_aa: CASSQEDGQGAQPQHF; v_call: TRBV4-1; d_call: TRBD1; j_call: TRBJ1-5; clone_size: NA
cdr3_nt: TGTGCCAGCAGAAGACAGGAAACTAACACTGAAGCTTTCTTT; cdr3_aa: CASRRQETNTEAFF; v_call: TRBV2; d_call: NA; j_call: TRBJ1-1; clone_size: NA
cdr3_nt: TGTGCCAGCAGCGTTGGCTGTATGGCGGGGGCGGAGTACTTC; cdr3_aa: CASSVGCMAGAEYF; v_call: TRBV9; d_call: NA; j_call: TRBJ2-5; clone_size: NA
cdr3_nt: TGTGCCAGCACCGCGACTAGTCGTTCAGATACGCAGTATTTT; cdr3_aa: CASTATSRSDTQYF; v_call: TRBV11-2; d_call: NA; j_call: TRBJ2-3; clone_size: NA
cdr3_nt: TGTGCCAGCAGACCCGGGACAGCTCTTGGCTACACCTTC; cdr3_aa: CASRPGTALGYTF; v_call: TRBV28; d_call: TRBD1; j_call: TRBJ1-2; clone_size: NA
cdr3_nt: TGTGCCAGCAGTCCCAGGGTATCGCATACCAGCTCCTACGAGCAGTACTTC; cdr3_aa: CASSPRVSHTSSYEQYF; v_call: TRBV27; d_call: NA; j_call: TRBJ2-7; clone_size: once
cdr3_nt: TGCGCCAGCAGCTTGGAACCCGGGGGAAGGTCTGGCTACACCTTC; cdr3_aa: CASSLEPGGRSGYTF; v_call: TRBV5-1; d_call: NA; j_call: TRBJ1-2; clone_size: NA
cdr3_nt: TGTGCCAGCAGCCAAACAGGGACCTACGAGCAGTACTTC; cdr3_aa: CASSQTGTYEQYF; v_call: TRBV7-2; d_call: NA; j_call: TRBJ2-7; clone_size: NA
cdr3_nt: TGTGCCAGCAGCTTACCCCCCGGAGGACAGGGGGCGGACAGTAATGAAAAACTGTTTTTT; cdr3_aa: CASSLPPGGQGADSNEKLFF; v_call: TRBV7-3; d_call: TRBD1; j_call: TRBJ1-4; clone_size: NA
cdr3_nt: TGTGCCAGCAGCCCTAGGACTGGGGGGGGGACCCAGTACTTC; cdr3_aa: CASSPRTGGGTQYF; v_call: TRBV5-6; d_call: TRBD2; j_call: TRBJ2-5; clone_size: NA
cdr3_nt: TGTGCCTGGAGTGTAACCGCTCAGGGCACTAATGAAAAACTGTTTTTT; cdr3_aa: CAWSVTAQGTNEKLFF; v_call: TRBV30; d_call: NA; j_call: TRBJ1-4; clone_size: NA
cdr3_nt: TGTGCCAGCGCGGGGGGAATTTCCTATGGCTACACCTTC; cdr3_aa: CASAGGISYGYTF; v_call: TRBV19; d_call: NA; j_call: TRBJ1-2; clone_size: NA
cdr3_nt: TGTGCCACCAGCCCTCGCGTGGCAACTAATGAAAAACTGTTTTTT; cdr3_aa: CATSPRVATNEKLFF; v_call: TRBV15; d_call: NA; j_call: TRBJ1-4; clone_size: NA
cdr3_nt: TGTGCCAGCAGCTTGTTCGAGACAGGGGTATATGGGGCCAACGTCCTGACTTTC; cdr3_aa: CASSLFETGVYGANVLTF; v_call: TRBV5-6; d_call: TRBD1; j_call: TRBJ2-6; clone_size: NA
cdr3_nt: TGTGCCAGTAGTATATTGGACAGCAGCTCCTACGAGCAGTACTTC; cdr3_aa: CASSILDSSSYEQYF; v_call: TRBV19; d_call: NA; j_call: TRBJ2-7; clone_size: NA
cdr3_nt: TGTGCCAGCAGTTTAAAGGGGGCTAATAATTCACCCCTCCACTTT; cdr3_aa: CASSLKGANNSPLHF; v_call: TRBV28; d_call: TRBD1; j_call: TRBJ1-6; clone_size: NA
cdr3_nt: TGCGCCAGCAGAATCGGACTAGCGGGAGATACGCAGTATTTT; cdr3_aa: CASRIGLAGDTQYF; v_call: TRBV5-1; d_call: TRBD2; j_call: TRBJ2-3; clone_size: NA
cdr3_nt: TGTGCCAGCAGCCTATCAGTGCTCTCTGGGGCCAACGTCCTGACTTTC; cdr3_aa: CASSLSVLSGANVLTF; v_call: TRBV14; d_call: NA; j_call: TRBJ2-6; clone_size: once
cdr3_nt: TGTGCCAGCAGCCCACGAAGCGGTTACCAAGAGACCCAGTACTTC; cdr3_aa: CASSPRSGYQETQYF; v_call: TRBV5-4; d_call: NA; j_call: TRBJ2-5; clone_size: NA
cdr3_nt: TGTGCCAGCAGCCAAGGGACTAGCGGGAGTGGTGAGCAGTTCTTC; cdr3_aa: CASSQGTSGSGEQFF; v_call: TRBV3-1/TRBV3-2; d_call: TRBD2; j_call: TRBJ2-1; clone_size: NA
cdr3_nt: TGTGCCAGCAGGGAGGGACCGGGCTATGGCTACACCTTC; cdr3_aa: CASREGPGYGYTF; v_call: TRBV6-5; d_call: NA; j_call: TRBJ1-2; clone_size: NA
cdr3_nt: TGTGCCAGCAGCTTAGGGGCAGGGGAGTTCCCCATGCAGGAAAAACTGTTTTTT; cdr3_aa: CASSLGAGEFPMQEKLFF; v_call: TRBV11-2; d_call: NA; j_call: TRBJ1-4; clone_size: few